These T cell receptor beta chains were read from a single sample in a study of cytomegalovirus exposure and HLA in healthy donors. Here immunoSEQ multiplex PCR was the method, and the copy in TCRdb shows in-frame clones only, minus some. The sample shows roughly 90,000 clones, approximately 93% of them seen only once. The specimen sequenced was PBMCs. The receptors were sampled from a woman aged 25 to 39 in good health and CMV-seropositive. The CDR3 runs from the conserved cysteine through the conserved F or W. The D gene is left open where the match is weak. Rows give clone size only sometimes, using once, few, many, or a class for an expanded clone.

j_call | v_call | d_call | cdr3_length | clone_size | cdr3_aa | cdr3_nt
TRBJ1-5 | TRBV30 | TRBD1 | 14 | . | CAWGTGVRNQPQHF | TGTGCCTGGGGGACAGGGGTTCGCAATCAGCCCCAGCATTTT
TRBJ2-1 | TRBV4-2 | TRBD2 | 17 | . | CASSQVSGMSTYNEQFF | TGTGCCAGCAGCCAAGTTAGCGGGATGAGCACCTACAATGAGCAGTTCTTC
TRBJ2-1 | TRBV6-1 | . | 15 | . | CASSPRRGRTNEQFF | TGTGCCAGCAGCCCCAGGCGGGGGCGGACCAATGAGCAGTTCTTC
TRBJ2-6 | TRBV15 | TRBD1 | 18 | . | CATSRDRGQSSGANVLTF | TGTGCCACCAGCAGAGATCGGGGACAGAGCTCTGGGGCCAACGTCCTGACTTTC
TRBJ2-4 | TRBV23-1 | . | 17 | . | CASSPRGAGRVRNIQYF | TGCGCCAGCAGTCCACGTGGGGCGGGACGAGTACGGAACATTCAGTACTTC
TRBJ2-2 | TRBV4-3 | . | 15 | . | CASSQDRGYTGELFF | TGCGCCAGCAGCCAAGATCGGGGGTACACCGGGGAGCTGTTTTTT
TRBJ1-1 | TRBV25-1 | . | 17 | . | CASSKRTGGVMNTEAFF | TGTGCCAGCAGTAAAAGGACGGGGGGGGTTATGAACACTGAAGCTTTCTTT
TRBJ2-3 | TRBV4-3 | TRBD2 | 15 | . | CASSQGLAGVAAQYF | TGCGCCAGCAGCCAGGGACTAGCGGGAGTTGCTGCGCAGTATTTT
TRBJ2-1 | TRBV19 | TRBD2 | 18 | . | CASSPRTSGPRRGDEQFF | TGTGCCAGTAGTCCGAGGACTAGCGGGCCAAGGCGGGGCGATGAGCAGTTCTTC
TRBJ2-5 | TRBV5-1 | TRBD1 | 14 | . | CASGPLTGGETQYF | TGCGCCAGCGGACCGTTGACAGGGGGCGAGACCCAGTACTTC
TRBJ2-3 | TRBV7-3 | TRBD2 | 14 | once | CASSLGLPTDTQYF | TGTGCCAGCAGCTTGGGACTACCCACAGATACGCAGTATTTT
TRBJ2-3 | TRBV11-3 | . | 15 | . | CASSVGGLRTDTQYF | TGTGCCAGCAGCGTCGGAGGGTTACGCACAGATACGCAGTATTTT
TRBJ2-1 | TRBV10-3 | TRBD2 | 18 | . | CAITIRQREGRSYNEQFF | TGTGCCATCACCATCAGACAGCGGGAGGGCCGGTCCTACAATGAGCAGTTCTTC
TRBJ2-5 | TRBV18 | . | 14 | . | CASSPVQGQETQYF | TGTGCCAGCTCACCGGTACAGGGCCAAGAGACCCAGTACTTC
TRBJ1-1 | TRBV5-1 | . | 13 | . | CASSEPQNTEAFF | TGCGCCAGCAGCGAGCCGCAGAACACTGAAGCTTTCTTT
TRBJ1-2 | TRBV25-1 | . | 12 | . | CASSESNYGYTF | TGTGCCAGCAGTGAATCGAACTATGGCTACACCTTC
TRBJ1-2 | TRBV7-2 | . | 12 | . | CASSTDSYGYTF | TGTGCCAGCAGCACCGACAGCTATGGCTACACCTTC
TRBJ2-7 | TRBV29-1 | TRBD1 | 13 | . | CSTIDRDPYEQYF | TGCAGCACGATCGACAGGGACCCCTACGAGCAGTACTTC
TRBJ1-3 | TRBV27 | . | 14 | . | CASRSLASGNTIYF | TGTGCCAGCAGGTCCCTGGCTTCAGGAAACACCATATATTTT
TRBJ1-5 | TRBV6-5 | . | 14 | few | CASRPGLSNQPQHF | TGTGCCAGCAGGCCGGGACTTAGCAATCAGCCCCAGCATTTT
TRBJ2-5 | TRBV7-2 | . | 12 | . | CASSARAQTQYF | TGTGCCAGCAGCGCGCGGGCCCAGACCCAGTACTTC
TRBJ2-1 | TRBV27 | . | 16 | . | CASSFPPRKKVGEQFF | TGTGCCAGCAGTTTCCCTCCTAGAAAGAAGGTTGGTGAGCAGTTCTTC
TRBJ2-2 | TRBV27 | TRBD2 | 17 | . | CASSPLLAGGPDGELFF | TGTGCCAGCAGTCCCCTCCTAGCGGGAGGGCCGGACGGGGAGCTGTTTTTT
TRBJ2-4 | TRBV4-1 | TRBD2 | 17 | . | CASSQDPGGGIKNIQYF | TGCGCCAGCAGCCAAGATCCGGGGGGAGGCATCAAAAACATTCAGTACTTC
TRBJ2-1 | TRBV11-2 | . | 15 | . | CASSTSGGSYNEQFF | TGTGCCAGCAGCACAAGCGGAGGCTCCTACAATGAGCAGTTCTTC
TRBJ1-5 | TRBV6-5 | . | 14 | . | CASSSTSSNQPQHF | TGTGCCAGCAGCTCCACTTCTAGCAATCAGCCCCAGCATTTT
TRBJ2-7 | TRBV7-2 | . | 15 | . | CASSLGEGPSYEQYF | TGTGCCAGCAGCTTAGGTGAGGGCCCGAGCTACGAGCAGTACTTC
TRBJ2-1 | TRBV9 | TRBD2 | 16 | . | CASSVDSSGSGGEQFF | TGTGCCAGCAGCGTAGATTCTAGCGGGAGTGGTGGTGAGCAGTTCTTC
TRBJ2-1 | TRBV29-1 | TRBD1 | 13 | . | CSVDRQGLYEQFF | TGCAGCGTCGACCGACAGGGGCTGTATGAGCAGTTCTTC
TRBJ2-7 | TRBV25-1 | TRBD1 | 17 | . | CASSEYFGTGGSYEQYF | TGTGCCAGCAGTGAATATTTTGGGACAGGGGGCTCCTACGAGCAGTACTTC
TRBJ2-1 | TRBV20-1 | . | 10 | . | CSAITMVQFF | TGCAGTGCTATAACTATGGTGCAGTTCTTC
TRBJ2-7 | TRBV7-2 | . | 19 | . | CASSLVERRSSYVSYEQYF | TGTGCCAGCAGCTTAGTAGAGCGGCGGAGCAGCTACGTTTCCTACGAGCAGTACTTC
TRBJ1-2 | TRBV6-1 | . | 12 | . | CASSDSSYGYTF | TGTGCCAGCAGCGACAGCAGTTATGGCTACACCTTC
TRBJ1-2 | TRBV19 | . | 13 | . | CASQPGGTGGYTF | TGTGCCAGTCAACCGGGTGGAACGGGTGGCTACACCTTC
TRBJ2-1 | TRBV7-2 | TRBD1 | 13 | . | CASSPRDSHAGFF | TGTGCCAGCAGCCCGAGGGACAGCCACGCCGGGTTCTTC
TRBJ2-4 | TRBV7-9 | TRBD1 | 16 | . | CASSSIDRGSKNIQYF | TGTGCCAGCAGCTCAATCGACAGGGGGTCCAAAAACATTCAGTACTTC
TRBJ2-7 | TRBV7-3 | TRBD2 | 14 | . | CASSPGLAGGPRYF | TGTGCCAGCAGCCCGGGACTAGCGGGAGGTCCCCGGTACTTC
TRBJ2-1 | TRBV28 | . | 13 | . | CASHSSSYNEQFF | TGTGCCAGCCACAGCAGCTCCTACAATGAGCAGTTCTTC
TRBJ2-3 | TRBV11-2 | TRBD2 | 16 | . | CASSFGAGGPTDTQYF | TGTGCCAGCAGCTTTGGGGCGGGAGGGCCAACAGATACGCAGTATTTT
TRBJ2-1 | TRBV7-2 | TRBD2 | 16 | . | CASSPYLAGVNNEQFF | TGTGCCAGCAGCCCTTACCTAGCGGGAGTAAACAATGAGCAGTTCTTC
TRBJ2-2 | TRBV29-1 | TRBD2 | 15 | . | CSVLRLAGGGGELFF | TGCAGCGTTCTGAGGCTAGCGGGAGGTGGCGGGGAGCTGTTTTTT
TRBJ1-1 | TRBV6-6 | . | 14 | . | CASSYSGGKTEAFF | TGTGCCAGCAGTTATTCGGGGGGAAAAACTGAAGCTTTCTTT
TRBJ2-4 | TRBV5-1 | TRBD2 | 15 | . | CASSLNGGGFDIQYF | TGCGCCAGCAGCTTGAACGGGGGAGGGTTTGACATTCAGTACTTC